These T cell receptor beta chains were read from a single sample in a study of early T cells in non-severe SARS-CoV-2 infection. MiXCR, applied by TCRdb to the 5' RACE reads, yields one record per CDR3 protein. The sample carries about 68,000 distinct CDR3 sequences, more than 10% recorded once. Material for sequencing was whole blood. These receptor sequences come from an adult who was a healthcare worker with PCR-confirmed SARS-CoV-2 infection or an uninfected control (not recorded which). The CDR3 runs from the conserved cysteine through the conserved F or W. The D gene is left open where the match is weak. Some rows mark clone size as missing; the rest say once, few, many or name a class of expanded clone.

clone size	D gene	V gene	J gene	CDR3 DNA	CDR3 protein
.	.	TRBV12-3/TRBV12-4	TRBJ1-2	TGTGCCAGCAGTTTGAGGCACCTACGGAGCCAGTCTGGCTACACCTTC	CASSLRHLRSQSGYTF
few	.	TRBV27	TRBJ1-2	TGTGCCAGCAGTGGTGCCAGGACATCAAAAGCTAACTATGGCTACACCTTC	CASSGARTSKANYGYTF
few	.	TRBV30	TRBJ1-4	TGTGCCGTAACGGTTGCGATGGGGGAAAAACTGTTTTTT	CAVTVAMGEKLFF
.	TRBD2	TRBV25-1	TRBJ2-7	TGTGCCAGCAGTGAATTTAGCGTCCGGGGGGGAGGTTACGAGCAGTACTTC	CASSEFSVRGGGYEQYF
many	.	TRBV7-9	TRBJ2-7	TGTGCCAGCAGCCTCGACCCGGGCGGGCAGTACTTC	CASSLDPGGQYF
few	.	TRBV6-6	TRBJ2-1	TGTGCCAGCACCACGGCGGGCCTGGACAATGAGCAGTTCTTC	CASTTAGLDNEQFF
.	.	TRBV6-2/TRBV6-3	TRBJ1-2	TGTGCCAGCAGGGCTGCCATCCCTAACTATGGCTACACCTTC	CASRAAIPNYGYTF
.	TRBD2	TRBV10-3	TRBJ2-7	TGTGCCATCAGTCCAACTAGCGGCTACGAGCAGTACTTC	CAISPTSGYEQYF
.	.	TRBV12-3/TRBV12-4	TRBJ1-2	TGTGCCAGCAGTTTAGTCTCAGGGGCCTATGGCTACACCTTC	CASSLVSGAYGYTF
many	.	TRBV2	TRBJ2-1	TGTGCCAGCAGTGAAGCGGGGTACGGGCCGGACAATGAGCAGTTCTTC	CASSEAGYGPDNEQFF
few	TRBD1	TRBV4-3	TRBJ2-1	TGCGCCAGCAGCCGCGGGACAGGGATCAATGAGCAGTTCTTC	CASSRGTGINEQFF
many	.	TRBV7-2	TRBJ2-5	TGTGCCAGCAGCTTAAGGTCGACAGGACAAGAGACCCAGTACTTC	CASSLRSTGQETQYF
.	.	TRBV20-1	TRBJ2-5	TGCAGTGGACTCGGGCAAGAGACCCAGTACTTC	CSGLGQETQYF
few	.	TRBV9	TRBJ1-4	TGTGCCAGCAGCGTAGATGGAGGGACTGAAAAACTGTTTTTT	CASSVDGGTEKLFF
many	.	TRBV10-2	TRBJ2-2	TGCGCCAGCAGTGACTTACTAACCTGGGCCGGGGAGCTGTTTTTT	CASSDLLTWAGELFF
few	.	TRBV3-1	TRBJ2-4	TGTGCCAGCAGCCGCTCCCCGGATAACATTCAGTACTTC	CASSRSPDNIQYF
few	.	TRBV9	TRBJ2-3	TGTGCCAGCAGCCCCCCCGGGGGACTCACAGATACGCAGTATTTT	CASSPPGGLTDTQYF
.	TRBD1	TRBV2	TRBJ2-5	TGTGCCAGCAGATGGGGACAGGTACAAGAGACCCAGTACTTC	CASRWGQVQETQYF
.	TRBD1	TRBV10-2	TRBJ1-2	TGCGCCAGCAGTTTGGACAGGGGTGATGGCTACACCTTC	CASSLDRGDGYTF
.	TRBD1	TRBV6-5	TRBJ1-1	TGTGCCAGCAGTTCCACAGGGGACACTGAAGCTTTCTTT	CASSSTGDTEAFF
few	TRBD1	TRBV29-1	TRBJ1-3	TGCAGCGTGGACAGGGCCGGGCACACCATATATTTT	CSVDRAGHTIYF
.	.	TRBV5-4	TRBJ1-1	TGTGCCAGCAGCTTGGCCAAGGTGGGGCTGGACACTGAAGCTTTCTTT	CASSLAKVGLDTEAFF
.	TRBD2	TRBV7-6	TRBJ2-7	TGTGCCAGCAGCTTCTCCCCCCTACTTAGCGGGGGAAAACTCTACAAGCAGTACTTC	CASSFSPLLSGGKLYKQYF
.	TRBD1	TRBV20-1	TRBJ2-5	TGCAGTGCTATAGGGACAGCCCAAGAGACCCAGTACTTC	CSAIGTAQETQYF
.	TRBD1	TRBV29-1	TRBJ1-2	TGCAGCGTTGCCTCTAGGACAGGGGGCGATGGCTACACCTTC	CSVASRTGGDGYTF
.	.	TRBV29-1	TRBJ1-2	TGCAGCGTTGAACCCTATGGCTACACCTTC	CSVEPYGYTF
many	TRBD2	TRBV5-6	TRBJ2-1	TGTGCCAGCAGCTTCGGCGGGGGGCTAGCGGAGTACAATGAGCAGTTCTTC	CASSFGGGLAEYNEQFF
many	TRBD1	TRBV20-1	TRBJ2-1	TGCAGTGCTGGGGGACAGGGGTCGGATGAGCAGTTCTTC	CSAGGQGSDEQFF
.	.	TRBV20-1	TRBJ1-5	TGCAGTGCTAGGGTGGGAGTGGGGCAGCCCCAGCATTTT	CSARVGVGQPQHF
many	TRBD1	TRBV6-6	TRBJ1-2	TGTGCCAGCAGTCCTAGGGGGGGCACAGGGGGAAACTATGGCTACACCTTC	CASSPRGGTGGNYGYTF
many	.	TRBV6-4	TRBJ1-1	TGTGCCAGTTCCGTTGAAGGGAACACTGAAGCTTTCTTT	CASSVEGNTEAFF
few	.	TRBV6-1	TRBJ2-3	TGTGCCAGCAGTGACGGGCGACAGTCGCTTTGGGATACGCAGTATTTT	CASSDGRQSLWDTQYF
few	.	TRBV3-1	TRBJ2-3	TGTGCCAGCAGCCCCCCGGGGACAACTAGCACAGATACGCAGTATTTT	CASSPPGTTSTDTQYF
few	TRBD1	TRBV10-3	TRBJ1-1	TGTGCCAGTACGACTGACAGGGGCACTGAAGCTTTCTTT	CASTTDRGTEAFF
once	.	TRBV6-6	TRBJ1-2	TGTGCCAGCAGTTCGGTGTCAGGGAGAGACTATGGCTACACCTTC	CASSSVSGRDYGYTF
many	.	TRBV7-9	TRBJ2-5	TGTGCCAGCAGCTTAGGGAGTTACCAAGAGACCCAGTACTTC	CASSLGSYQETQYF
few	.	TRBV7-9	TRBJ2-3	TGTGCCAGCAGCTCTCGGGGGCAGGGCACAGATACGCAGTATTTT	CASSSRGQGTDTQYF
.	.	TRBV20-1	TRBJ2-3	TGCAGTGCTAGCGTCGGGAGTATGGATACGCAGTATTTT	CSASVGSMDTQYF
.	TRBD1	TRBV29-1	TRBJ2-1	TGCAGCACCGACAGGGGGAGTGAGCAGTTCTTC	CSTDRGSEQFF
.	.	TRBV27	TRBJ2-6	TGTGCCAGCAGTTTAGTTGCAGGGGCTGGGGCCAACGTCCTGACTTTC	CASSLVAGAGANVLTF
many	.	TRBV7-7	TRBJ2-3	TGTGCTAGCAGCTTACACTTATCAGGGCCTCTAGCTACGCAGTATTTT	CASSLHLSGPLATQYF
.	.	TRBV21-1	TRBJ1-5	TGTGCCAGCAGGGACAGGCGTTATCAGCCCCAGCATTTT	CASRDRRYQPQHF